What follows describes a single TCR beta chain. As yet, its antigen is unknown. Profiled with immunoSEQ multiplex PCR; TCRdb holds only in-frame clones, not every one. The data hold 77,000 or so clones, with roughly 87% observed a single time. These data belong to a study of OX40 agonist ivuxolimab in advanced cancers. Study overall: A mean age of about 56 years, range about 20 to 79, was recorded, and over 65% were male. Study findings and constraints: Undetermined was the antigen specificity of the expanded peripheral T cells.

The source of this sequence is an adult with an advanced solid tumor such as melanoma, head and neck, liver or kidney cancer. Here the sequenced sample was CD4+ or CD8+ T cells sorted from blood, taken in a trial of the OX40 agonist ivuxolimab.

CDR3 nucleotide sequence: TGCGCCAGCAGCCAAGGACTAGCGGGGGCAGATACGCAGTATTTT. Amino acids: CASSQGLAGADTQYF. The chain joins TRBV4-3 to TRBJ2-3; TRBD2 matches at 12 bases. The length of the CDR3 is 15 residues. Germline assignment: CDR1 LGHNA and CDR2 YSLEER. Germline trimming cut 1 base from V and 4 bases from J; bases unmatched to any gene: 0.